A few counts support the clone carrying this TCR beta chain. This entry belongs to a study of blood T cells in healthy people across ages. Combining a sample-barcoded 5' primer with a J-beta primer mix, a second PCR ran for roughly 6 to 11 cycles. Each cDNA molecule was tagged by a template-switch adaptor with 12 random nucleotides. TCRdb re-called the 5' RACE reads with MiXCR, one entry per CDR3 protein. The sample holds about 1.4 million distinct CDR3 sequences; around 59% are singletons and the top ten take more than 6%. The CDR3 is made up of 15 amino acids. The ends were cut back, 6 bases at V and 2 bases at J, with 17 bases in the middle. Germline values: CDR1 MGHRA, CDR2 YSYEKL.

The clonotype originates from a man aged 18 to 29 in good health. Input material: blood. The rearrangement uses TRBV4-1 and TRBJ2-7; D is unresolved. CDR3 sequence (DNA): TGCGCCAGCAGTCCTAAGACAACCTACACCTACGAGCAGTACTTC. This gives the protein CASSPKTTYTYEQYF.